One sample yielded the 13 T cell receptor beta chains listed below, sequenced in a study of shared clonotypes between healthy human individuals. Assay used: immunoSEQ multiplex PCR; TCRdb lists only in-frame clones, some missing. The table records 2 million to 2.5 million clones, approximately 94% of them present only once. What was sequenced was naive CD4+ T cells sorted from blood. The sample's subset: CD45RA+ positively selected. Every receptor here comes from a man younger than 30 in good health.

V and J are TRBV10-3 and TRBJ2-1, with 14 bases aligning to TRBD2. The junction had 8 bases not matched to a gene; V was cut back by 10 bases and J by 6 bases. Germline V gene sequence: CDR1 ENHRY, CDR2 SYGVKD. The CDR3 spans 15 residues. CDR3 coding DNA: TGTGCCACCTCGTTGGGGACTAGCGGGGGCAATGAGCAGTTCTTC. Its protein is CATSLGTSGGNEQFF.

The genes are TRBV25-1 and TRBJ2-5; TRBD1 is a possible D gene (6 bases). This CDR3 contains 17 residues. Germline CDR1 and CDR2: MGHDK and SYGVNS. Trimming pared 2 bases from V and 3 bases from J, leaving 19 bases between. The CDR3 reads CASSEMGAGYREETQYF. The CDR3 DNA is TGTGCCAGCAGTGAAATGGGGGCAGGGTATCGCGAAGAGACCCAGTACTTC.

A word on this clone: Other DNA sequences within the sample encode an identical CDR3. The rearrangement uses TRBV10-3 and TRBJ1-5, with 8 bases matching TRBD1. CDR1 is ENHRY and CDR2 is SYGVKD in the germline V gene. CDR3 size: 15 residues. V lost 3 bases and J lost 2; bases outside the gene matches: 3. CDR3 sequence: CAISEGTGGNQPQHF. The CDR3 DNA sequence: TGTGCCATCAGTGAAGGGACAGGCGGCAATCAGCCCCAGCATTTT.

About this clone: Other DNA sequences of this sample code for an identical CDR3. DNA of the CDR3: TGTGCCAGCAGTTTCAGGGCAGATACGCAGTATTTT. It specifies CASSFRADTQYF. J is TRBJ2-3 and V is TRBV28; D possibly corresponds to TRBD1 (5 bases). The CDR3 extends over 12 amino acids. Germline lookup yields CDR1 MDHEN and CDR2 SYDVKM. V was clipped by 3 bases and J by 4 bases, with 5 bases between them.

The chain is built from TRBV7-9 and TRBJ1-1; 7 nucleotides line up with TRBD1. There are 14 residues in the CDR3. V lost 1 base to trimming and J lost 5 bases; unmatched junction nucleotides: 4. Germline-derived CDR1 and CDR2 are SEHNR and FQNEAQ (reference sequence). The CDR3 sequence: CASSLVGGGTEAFF. The CDR3 DNA sequence: TGTGCCAGCAGCTTAGTAGGGGGCGGAACTGAAGCTTTCTTT. Based on the CDR3 plus reference TRBV7-9 and TRBJ1-1, the full variable domain is DTGVSQNPRHKITKRGQNVTFRCDPISEHNRLYWYRQTLGQGPEFLTYFQNEAQLEKSRLLSDRFSAERPKGSFSTLEIQRTEQGDSAMYLCASSLVGGGTEAFFGQGTRLTVV.

The chain recombines TRBV27 with TRBJ2-1; D is ambiguous. The CDR3 is made up of 14 amino acids. Per germline, CDR1 MNHEY and CDR2 SMNVEV (reference sequence). Between the trimmed V and J ends, which lost 6 bases and 11 bases, there was a span of 20 bases. The CDR3 protein is CASSLEPVRYQQFF. The CDR3 DNA sequence: TGTGCCAGCAGCTTAGAGCCCGTCCGATACCAGCAGTTCTTC.

V gene TRBV7-2 combines with J gene TRBJ2-3; 7 bases are a match to TRBD2. The germline CDR1 and CDR2 sequences are SGHTA and FQGNSA. Losses at the gene ends were 4 bases for V and 6 bases for J; bases not matched to a gene: 13. This CDR3 comprises 16 residues. CDR3 DNA sequence: TGTGCCAGCAGCTCCCAACGCGGGGGAGTAGGGGATACGCAGTATTTT. It yields the protein CASSSQRGGVGDTQYF.

The rearrangement uses TRBV6-5 and TRBJ2-7; TRBD1 is a possible D gene (5 bases). The CDR3 spans 16 residues. Germline assignment: CDR1 MNHEY and CDR2 SVGAGI. Trimming removed 2 bases from V and 2 bases from J, with 16 bases in between. The CDR3, as DNA: TGTGCCAGCAGTTACGGGCAGGGCATACTCCCCTACGAGCAGTACTTC. Translating gives CASSYGQGILPYEQYF.

The chain has TRBV19 and TRBJ1-2; the D gene is possibly TRBD1 (6 bases). The V end lost 5 bases, the J end lost 4 bases, and 20 bases lay between the germline ends. The CDR3 covers 16 residues. Germline assignment: CDR1 LNHDA and CDR2 SQIVND (reference sequence). CDR3 in amino acids: CASSPTWGRGFYGYTF. The CDR3 bases are TGTGCCAGTAGTCCTACTTGGGGCAGGGGCTTCTATGGCTACACCTTC.

This chain joins TRBV4-3 and TRBJ1-4, with D possibly being TRBD1 (6 bases). V shed 0 bases and J shed 8 bases, with 16 bases lying between them. This CDR3 has 16 residues. Germline V gives CDR1 LGHNA, CDR2 YSLEER. The CDR3 nucleotides are TGCGCCAGCAGCCAAGAAGTACACAGGGTGGGGGAAAAACTGTTTTTT. Its translation is CASSQEVHRVGEKLFF.

In the case of this clone: Distinct nucleotide sequences in the sample also encode this CDR3. The chain employs TRBV5-1 and TRBJ1-2; maybe TRBD1 (5 bases). The CDR3 has 13 amino acids. Trimming took 0 bases from V and 4 from J, leaving 7 bases between them. In germline, CDR1 is SGHRS, CDR2 YFSETQ. The CDR3 DNA follows: TGCGCCAGCAGCTTGGACGGGACCTATGGCTACACCTTC. Its protein product is CASSLDGTYGYTF.

The chain combines TRBV5-4 with TRBJ2-3; 7 positions match TRBD2. This CDR3 has 14 residues. Looked up from germline, CDR1 is SGHNT and CDR2 is YYREEE (reference sequence). V lost 9 bases and J lost 4; bases outside the gene matches: 11. This chain's CDR3 is CATKPAAGADTQYF. The CDR3 DNA follows: TGTGCCACCAAACCGGCGGCGGGGGCAGATACGCAGTATTTT.

The chain carries TRBV30 and TRBJ1-1, with D possibly being TRBD1 (5 bases). The V gene's germline CDR1 is GTSNPN and CDR2 SVGIG (reference sequence). V lost 4 bases to trimming and J lost 4 bases, with 13 bases between them. The CDR3 runs to 13 residues. CDR3 nucleotide sequence: TGTGCCTGGACACAAAGGAGGGGCACTGAAGCTTTCTTT. Its protein is CAWTQRRGTEAFF.